The 6 T cell receptor beta chains given below trace back to one sample, sequenced in a study of blood T cell repertoires in COVID-19. Libraries were prepared by immunoSEQ multiplex PCR; TCRdb keeps only in-frame clonotypes and omits some of them. Of about 210,000 clones listed, 70% to 90% are singletons. Sequencing was performed on PBMCs or T cells enriched from blood (not recorded which). These receptors all stem from a woman under 30 who had recovered from COVID-19.

The chain is built from TRBV2 and TRBJ2-2; TRBD1 is a possible D gene (6 bases). CDR3 length: 13 amino acids. Germline CDR1 SNHLY, CDR2 FYNNEI. The V gene lost 6 bases and the J gene lost 13 bases, with 18 bases spanning the gap. CDR3 DNA sequence: TGTGCCAGCAGACTACAGGGTGGGGCTATGCTGTTTTTT. It specifies CASRLQGGAMLFF.

V is TRBV12-3 or TRBV12-4 and J is TRBJ1-2; possible D gene TRBD1, 5 bases. This CDR3 region has 13 residues. Trimming took off 7 bases at V and 6 bases at J, with 15 bases between the two ends. In DNA, the CDR3 is TGTGCCAGCACTAATTCCTTCAGGGATGGCTACACCTTC. It codes for CASTNSFRDGYTF.

The CDR3 sequence is CASSLAGGKNTGELFF. The CDR3 DNA is TGTGCCAGCAGCTTGGCAGGGGGGAAGAACACCGGGGAGCTGTTTTTT. This chain connects TRBV5-4 to TRBJ2-2; possible D gene TRBD1, 7 bases. V lost 0 bases and J 1 base, leaving 10 bases between the germline ends. The CDR3 is 16 residues long. The germline V gene has CDR1 SGHNT and CDR2 YYREEE (reference sequence).

This sequence joins TRBV30 and TRBJ2-3, with 9 bases matching TRBD2. The CDR3 spans 15 residues. The germline V gene encodes CDR1 GTSNPN and CDR2 SVGIG (reference sequence). V was clipped by 5 bases and J by 0 bases; unmatched bases: 6. This CDR3 reads CAWGKTSGSTDTQYF. DNA for the CDR3: TGTGCCTGGGGGAAGACTAGCGGCAGCACAGATACGCAGTATTTT.

This chain links TRBV2 with TRBJ1-5; no reliable D call. V lost 8 bases, J lost 9 bases, and 17 bases lay in between. The germline gives CDR1 SNHLY, CDR2 FYNNEI. The CDR3 is made up of 13 amino acids. The CDR3 DNA sequence: TGTGCCAGCTCCGGGGTCCAGTCGGGGCCCCAGCATTTT. Translated: CASSGVQSGPQHF.

This rearrangement joins TRBV5-5 to TRBJ1-6, with D unresolved. Germline CDR1 reads SGHKS; CDR2 reads YYEKEE (reference sequence). The ends were cut back, 0 bases at V and 1 base at J, with 8 bases in the middle. CDR3 length equals 16 residues. This CDR3 reads CASSLDEFSYNSPLHF. The DNA of the CDR3 is TGTGCCAGCAGCTTGGATGAGTTTTCCTATAATTCACCCCTCCACTTT.